The rows below give T cell receptor beta chains drawn from one sample of a study of blood T cells in healthy people across ages. MiXCR, applied by TCRdb to the 5' RACE reads, yields one record per CDR3 protein. The table includes about 730,000 distinct CDR3 sequences, about 40% detected once. The sample taken for sequencing was blood. These receptors came from a woman aged 60-75 years in good health. CDR3s include the opening cysteine and the closing phenylalanine or tryptophan.

cdr3_length	v_call	j_call	cdr3_aa
14	TRBV20-1	TRBJ2-3	CSALSNKGTDTQYF
17	TRBV20-1	TRBJ1-6	CSARDNRGNRYNSPLHF
14	TRBV11-2	TRBJ1-2	CASSLGTSGDGYTF
11	TRBV9	TRBJ2-1	CASSANYEQFF
12	TRBV6-6	TRBJ1-2	CASSQDREGYTF
16	TRBV10-3	TRBJ2-1	CAISEDQRGDGNEQFF
17	TRBV7-8	TRBJ2-4	CASSLRIVQAKGNIQYF
17	TRBV10-3	TRBJ2-3	CAISGSGRTTSTDTQYF
13	TRBV6-5	TRBJ2-3	CAIRGAGTDTQYF
13	TRBV20-1	TRBJ2-7	CSASQGLAYEQYF
17	TRBV6-2/TRBV6-3	TRBJ2-7	CATHPAGLAGSSYEQYF
16	TRBV4-2	TRBJ2-2	CASSTRQGADTGELFF